A selection of T cell receptor beta chains follows, all from one sample in a study of blood T cell repertoires in COVID-19. TCRdb keeps only in-frame clones here, not all; method: immunoSEQ multiplex PCR. The sample includes roughly 260,000 clones, 87% of them seen just once. Source material: PBMCs or T cells enriched from blood (not recorded which). These receptors all come from a woman aged 25 to 39 with acute COVID-19. CDR3s include the opening cysteine and the closing phenylalanine or tryptophan. A D gene is named only where the DNA matches it firmly. Only part of the rows carry a size: once, few, many, or a class if the clone is expanded.

v_call	j_call	d_call	clone_size	cdr3_nt	cdr3_aa
TRBV6-4	TRBJ1-2	.	.	TGTGCCAGCAGTGACGGGTACGGGGACTATGGCTACACCTTC	CASSDGYGDYGYTF
TRBV11-2	TRBJ2-3	.	.	TGTGCCAGCAGCTTATTACAGGGCGTAGCAGATACGCAGTATTTT	CASSLLQGVADTQYF
TRBV9	TRBJ2-2	TRBD2	few	TGTGCCAGCAGCGTAAGTTCCCTAGCGGGATCCGGGGAGCTGTTTTTT	CASSVSSLAGSGELFF
TRBV7-9	TRBJ2-5	.	.	TGTGCCAGCAGCGGGGAGGCTGGCAAACAAGAGACCCAGTACTTC	CASSGEAGKQETQYF
TRBV7-9	TRBJ1-2	TRBD1	.	TGTGCCAGCAGCTTAGCTTCCGGGACAGCTAACTATGGCTACACCTTC	CASSLASGTANYGYTF
TRBV9	TRBJ1-1	.	.	TGTGCCAGCAGCGCCCAGGGCACCACTGAAGCTTTCTTT	CASSAQGTTEAFF
TRBV29-1	TRBJ1-2	.	.	TGCAGCGTCTCGGGTGACTATGGCTACACCTTC	CSVSGDYGYTF
TRBV10-3	TRBJ2-7	.	.	TGTGCCATCAGTGATACTACCTACGAGCAGTACTTC	CAISDTTYEQYF
TRBV28	TRBJ1-2	.	.	TGTGCCAGCAGTACGGACATAGACGAAATAATCTATGGCTACACCTTC	CASSTDIDEIIYGYTF
TRBV28	TRBJ1-2	TRBD1	.	TGTGCCAGCAGGGACAGGGGCTATGGCTACACCTTC	CASRDRGYGYTF
TRBV10-3	TRBJ1-3	TRBD1	once	TGTGCCATCAGTCAAGGACAGGGGGCGAATGGAAACACCATATATTTT	CAISQGQGANGNTIYF
TRBV5-1	TRBJ2-2	.	.	TGCGCCAGCAGCCCTCCGAGGCCCGGGGAGCTGTTTTTT	CASSPPRPGELFF
TRBV2	TRBJ1-6	.	.	TGTGCCAGCAGTGAATCAGGAACCTATAATTCACCCCTCCACTTT	CASSESGTYNSPLHF
TRBV30	TRBJ1-4	TRBD1	.	TGTGCCTGGAGTGTACCTGGGACAGACAATGAAAAACTGTTTTTT	CAWSVPGTDNEKLFF
TRBV3-1/TRBV3-2	TRBJ1-2	TRBD1	.	TGTGCCAGCAGCCTGACAGGGAACTATGGCTACACCTTC	CASSLTGNYGYTF
TRBV4-3	TRBJ2-3	TRBD2	few	TGCGCCAGCAGCCAAGAAATTAGCGGGAGGGGGGATACGCAGTATTTT	CASSQEISGRGDTQYF
TRBV18	TRBJ2-1	.	.	TGTGCCAGCTCAGCTGACCTAGGCAATGAGCAGTTCTTC	CASSADLGNEQFF
TRBV6-1	TRBJ2-3	.	.	TGTGCCAGCAGTGAATCTGGCGATACGCAGTATTTT	CASSESGDTQYF
TRBV19	TRBJ1-6	.	.	TGTGCCAGTAGTGCCGGACTTTTTAATTCACCCCTCCACTTT	CASSAGLFNSPLHF
TRBV2	TRBJ2-5	.	.	TGTGCCAGCAGTGACGTGGAGACCCAGTACTTC	CASSDVETQYF
TRBV15	TRBJ2-1	.	.	TGTGCCACCAGCAGCCGACTAGAACTGTACAATGAGCAGTTCTTC	CATSSRLELYNEQFF
TRBV6-5	TRBJ2-7	TRBD2	.	TGTGCCAGCAGGGGACTAGGGGGGATCGGGTACGAGCAGTACTTC	CASRGLGGIGYEQYF
TRBV9	TRBJ2-7	.	.	TGTGCCAGCAGCGTAGGAAGCGTCTCAGAGCAGTACTTC	CASSVGSVSEQYF
TRBV2	TRBJ2-3	TRBD2	once	TGTGCCAGCAGAGGGACTAGCGGGGGGACAGATACGCAGTATTTT	CASRGTSGGTDTQYF
TRBV7-9	TRBJ2-1	TRBD2	.	TGTGCCAGCAGCTTAGACCAGACTAGCGGCTACTACAATGAGCAGTTCTTC	CASSLDQTSGYYNEQFF
TRBV19	TRBJ1-2	TRBD1	.	TGTGCCAGTAGTATCGGACAGGGGAGAGGCGGGGGCTACACCTTC	CASSIGQGRGGGYTF
TRBV5-6	TRBJ1-6	TRBD1	.	TGTGCCAGCAGCTTCCGGGACAGGAATTCACCCCTCCACTTT	CASSFRDRNSPLHF
TRBV18	TRBJ1-5	.	.	TGTGCCAGCTCACCAGGGAGGGATCAGCCCCAGCATTTT	CASSPGRDQPQHF
TRBV4-2	TRBJ1-5	.	.	TGTGCCAGCAGCCAGGAGGGAGGGGAGGGAAATCTCCCCCAGCATTTT	CASSQEGGEGNLPQHF
TRBV6-5	TRBJ2-7	TRBD2	.	TGTGCCAGCAGTATAACGACTAGCGGGGTTTACGAGCAGTACTTC	CASSITTSGVYEQYF
TRBV2	TRBJ2-5	.	.	TGTGCCAGCAGTCGGAGCTTTGGCCTGGAGACCCAGTACTTC	CASSRSFGLETQYF
TRBV2	TRBJ1-2	.	.	TGTGCCAGCAGTGAAAGTGAAGGACTAGAAAACTATGGCTACACCTTC	CASSESEGLENYGYTF
TRBV14	TRBJ1-6	TRBD1	.	TGTGCCAGCAGCCAAGCCGGGACAGGGGTACATATTGGGTATTCACCCCTCCACTTT	CASSQAGTGVHIGYSPLHF
TRBV27	TRBJ2-7	.	.	TGTGCCAGCAGCCTCACTGGCCCGAGCGGGCAGTACTTC	CASSLTGPSGQYF
TRBV27	TRBJ1-3	.	.	TGTGCCAGCAGTTATACAGCCTCTGGAAACACCATATATTTT	CASSYTASGNTIYF
TRBV19	TRBJ2-4	TRBD1	.	TGTGCCAGTAGTATGCCCGACAGGGTGTGGAACATTCAGTACTTC	CASSMPDRVWNIQYF
TRBV10-3	TRBJ2-7	.	.	TGTGCCATCAGGGATGGGCCCTTCTACGAGCAGTACTTC	CAIRDGPFYEQYF
TRBV11-2	TRBJ2-5	TRBD2	.	TGTGCCAGCAGCTTCCTTAGCGGGAGGCGAGAGACCCAGTACTTC	CASSFLSGRRETQYF
TRBV5-4	TRBJ2-1	TRBD2	.	TGTGCCAGCAGCTTTTTTCGTCGGGAGGGTAAGGGTGAGCAGTTCTTC	CASSFFRREGKGEQFF
TRBV7-6	TRBJ1-5	.	few	TGTGCCAGCAGCTTATCCCCAGGGTCCAATCAGCCCCAGCATTTT	CASSLSPGSNQPQHF
TRBV27	TRBJ2-3	.	.	TGTGCCAGCAGTTTAGAGGGCCGACGGACAGATACGCAGTATTTT	CASSLEGRRTDTQYF
TRBV27	TRBJ2-6	TRBD1	.	TGTGCCAGCAGTCCACAAGTCAGGGGGCCTGGGGCCAACGTCCTGACTTTC	CASSPQVRGPGANVLTF
TRBV29-1	TRBJ1-3	.	few	TGCAGCGTCAGGGAATTGTCTGGAAACACCATATATTTT	CSVRELSGNTIYF
TRBV5-1	TRBJ1-1	TRBD1	once	TGCGCCAGCAGCTTGGAGGGACCGGACAGGGCGTCTGAAGCTTTCTTT	CASSLEGPDRASEAFF
TRBV5-1	TRBJ2-1	.	once	TGCGCCAGCAGCTTGGGCCAGGCGGGTGAGCAGTTCTTC	CASSLGQAGEQFF
TRBV3-1/TRBV3-2	TRBJ1-5	TRBD1	.	TGTGCCAGCAGCCAAGGGGACAGGAGCAATCAGCCCCAGCATTTT	CASSQGDRSNQPQHF
TRBV6-6	TRBJ2-2	.	.	TGTGCCAGCAGTCCCTCCGACGGGACTCCTGGTGCCGGGGAGCTGTTTTTT	CASSPSDGTPGAGELFF
TRBV4-2	TRBJ2-5	TRBD2	.	TGTGCCAGCAGCCAAGAAACTGGCGGGGGGTTCAGAGAGGAGACCCAGTACTTC	CASSQETGGGFREETQYF
TRBV4-1	TRBJ1-2	.	.	TGCGCCAGCGGAAGGGAGACGGCTAACTATGGCTACACCTTC	CASGRETANYGYTF
TRBV5-4	TRBJ2-1	.	few	TGTGCCAGCAGCGGGCTATCGAACCGCTCCTACAATGAGCAGTTCTTC	CASSGLSNRSYNEQFF
TRBV30	TRBJ2-6	TRBD1	few	TGTGCCTCGCCCCGGGACAGCAGCTCTGGGGCCAACGTCCTGACTTTC	CASPRDSSSGANVLTF
TRBV5-4	TRBJ1-2	.	.	TGTGCCAGCAGCGATAACAGGTGGGCTAACTATGGCTACACCTTC	CASSDNRWANYGYTF
TRBV14	TRBJ1-3	.	.	TGTGCCAGCAGACAGTGGACTTCCTCTGGAAACACCATATATTTT	CASRQWTSSGNTIYF